The clone carrying this T cell receptor (beta chain) was counted only a few times. The target antigen is unknown. The source of the sample is a study of OX40 agonist ivuxolimab in advanced cancers. Study-wide context: Patients received ivuxolimab, an intravenous treatment, every 2 weeks at 0.01 to 10 mg/kg. A partial response was reached by three patients: one with hepatocellular carcinoma and two with cutaneous melanoma. Findings and caveats of the study: The study did not work out the antigen specificity of the expanded peripheral T cells.

V gave up 4 bases and J gave up 8 bases, with 12 bases separating them. Per germline, CDR1 SGHNT and CDR2 YYREEE (reference sequence). The CDR3 length is 12 residues. The table came from immunoSEQ multiplex PCR; TCRdb's copy has only in-frame clones and leaves some out. The table lists 70,000 to 95,000 clones, 80% to 90% of them singletons, with more than 2.5% in the top ten. The clonotype comes from an adult with an advanced solid tumor such as melanoma, head and neck, liver or kidney cancer. This material consisted of CD4+ or CD8+ T cells sorted from blood, taken in a trial of the OX40 agonist ivuxolimab. The gene calls are TRBV5-4 and TRBJ1-2; D not certain. This CDR3 is CASSGGVSGYTF. CDR3 in DNA: TGTGCCAGCAGCGGTGGGGTTAGCGGCTACACCTTC.